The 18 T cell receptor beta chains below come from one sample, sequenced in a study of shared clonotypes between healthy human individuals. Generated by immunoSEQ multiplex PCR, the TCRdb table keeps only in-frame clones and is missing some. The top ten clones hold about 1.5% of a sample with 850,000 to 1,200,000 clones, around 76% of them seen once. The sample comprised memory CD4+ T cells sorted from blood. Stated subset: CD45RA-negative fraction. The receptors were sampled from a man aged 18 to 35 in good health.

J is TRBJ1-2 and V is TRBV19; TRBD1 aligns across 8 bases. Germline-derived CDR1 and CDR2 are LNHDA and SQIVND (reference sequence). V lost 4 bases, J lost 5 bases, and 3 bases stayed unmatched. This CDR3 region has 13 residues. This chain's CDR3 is CASSTGGAYGYTF. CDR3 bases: TGTGCCAGTAGTACAGGGGGCGCTTATGGCTACACCTTC.

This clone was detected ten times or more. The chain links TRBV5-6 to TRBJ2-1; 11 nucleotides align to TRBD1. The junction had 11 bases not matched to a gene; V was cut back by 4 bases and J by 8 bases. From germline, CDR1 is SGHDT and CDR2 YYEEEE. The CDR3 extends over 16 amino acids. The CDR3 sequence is CASSPRTGGMGDEQFF. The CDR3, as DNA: TGTGCCAGCAGCCCCCGGACAGGGGGCATGGGCGATGAGCAGTTCTTC.

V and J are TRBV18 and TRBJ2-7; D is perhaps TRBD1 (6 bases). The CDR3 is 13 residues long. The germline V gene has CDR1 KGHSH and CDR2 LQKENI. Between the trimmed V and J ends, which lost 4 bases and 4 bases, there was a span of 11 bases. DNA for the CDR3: TGTGCCAGCTCACTCGGACAGTCTTACGAGCAGTACTTC. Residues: CASSLGQSYEQYF.

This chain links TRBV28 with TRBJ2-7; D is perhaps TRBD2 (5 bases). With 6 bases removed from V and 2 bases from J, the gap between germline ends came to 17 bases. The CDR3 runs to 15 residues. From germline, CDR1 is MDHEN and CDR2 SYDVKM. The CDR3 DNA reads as TGTGCCAGCAGCCCCCCCTGGCAGACTACCTACGAGCAGTACTTC. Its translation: CASSPPWQTTYEQYF.

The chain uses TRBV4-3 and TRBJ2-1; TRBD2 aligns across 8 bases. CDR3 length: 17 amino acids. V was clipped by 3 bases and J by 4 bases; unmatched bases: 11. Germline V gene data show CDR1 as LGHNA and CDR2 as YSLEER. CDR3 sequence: CASSQVLGLAAYNEQFF. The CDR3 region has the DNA TGCGCCAGCAGCCAGGTCCTCGGACTAGCCGCGTACAATGAGCAGTTCTTC.

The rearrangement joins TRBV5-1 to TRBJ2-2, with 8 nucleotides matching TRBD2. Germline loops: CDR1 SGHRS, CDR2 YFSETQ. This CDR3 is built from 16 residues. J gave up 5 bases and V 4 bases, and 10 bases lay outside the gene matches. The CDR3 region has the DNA TGCGCCAGCAGCGGCACTAGCGGTGACGTTACCGGGGAGCTGTTTTTT. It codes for CASSGTSGDVTGELFF.

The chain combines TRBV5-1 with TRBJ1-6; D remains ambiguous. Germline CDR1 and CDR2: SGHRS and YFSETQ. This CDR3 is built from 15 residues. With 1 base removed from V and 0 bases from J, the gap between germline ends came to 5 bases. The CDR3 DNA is TGCGCCAGCAGCTTGTGGAGCTCCTATAATTCACCCCTCCACTTT. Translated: CASSLWSSYNSPLHF.

The CDR3 reads CASSLSTGGNTIYF. The CDR3 DNA follows: TGTGCCAGCAGCTTAAGTACGGGTGGAAACACCATATATTTT. This chain links TRBV11-2 with TRBJ1-3, with D unresolved. Germline V CDR1 and CDR2: SGHAT, FQNNGV. The V gene lost 2 bases and the J gene lost 3 bases, with 8 bases spanning the gap. This CDR3 has 14 residues. Supplemented by reference TRBV11-2 and TRBJ1-3, the full variable domain reads EAGVAQSPRYKIIEKRQSVAFWCNPISGHATLYWYQQILGQGPKLLIQFQNNGVVDDSQLPKDRFSAERLKGVDSTLKIQPAKLEDSAVYLCASSLSTGGNTIYFGEGSWLTVV.

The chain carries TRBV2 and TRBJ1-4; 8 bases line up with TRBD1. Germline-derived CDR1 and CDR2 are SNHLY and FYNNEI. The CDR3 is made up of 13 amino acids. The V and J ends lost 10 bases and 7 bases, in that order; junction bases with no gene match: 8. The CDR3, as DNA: TGTGCCATGCGCCGTGACAGGGGTGAAAAACTGTTTTTT. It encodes CAMRRDRGEKLFF.

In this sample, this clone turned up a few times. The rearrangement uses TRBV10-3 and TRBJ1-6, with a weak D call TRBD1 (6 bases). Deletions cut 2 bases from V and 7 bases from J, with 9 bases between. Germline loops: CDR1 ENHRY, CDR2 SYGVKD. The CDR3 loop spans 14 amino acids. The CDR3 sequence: CAISENRANSPLHF. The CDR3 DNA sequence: TGTGCCATCAGTGAGAACAGGGCCAATTCACCCCTCCACTTT.

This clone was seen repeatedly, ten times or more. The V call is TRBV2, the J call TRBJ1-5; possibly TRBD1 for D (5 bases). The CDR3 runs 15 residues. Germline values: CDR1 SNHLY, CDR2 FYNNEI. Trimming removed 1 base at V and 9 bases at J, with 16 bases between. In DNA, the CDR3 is TGTGCCAGCAGTGAAGGGGGGGGAGGGAGGAGGCCCCAGCATTTT. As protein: CASSEGGGGRRPQHF.

CDR3 in DNA: TGCGCCAGCAGCCTATTCCCTCCGGGACAGGGGACAGATACGCAGTATTTT. Translating gives CASSLFPPGQGTDTQYF. V gene TRBV5-1 combines with J gene TRBJ2-3, with 10 positions matching TRBD1. The CDR3 runs 17 residues. Germline V gene sequence: CDR1 SGHRS, CDR2 YFSETQ. Trimming cost V 4 bases and J 3 bases; bases outside gene matches: 11.

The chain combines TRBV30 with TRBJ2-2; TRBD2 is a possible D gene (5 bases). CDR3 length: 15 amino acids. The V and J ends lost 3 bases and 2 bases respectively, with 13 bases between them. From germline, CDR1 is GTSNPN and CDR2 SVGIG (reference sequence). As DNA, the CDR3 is TGTGCCTGGAGATCGGGAATCCTTAACACCGGGGAGCTGTTTTTT. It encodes CAWRSGILNTGELFF.

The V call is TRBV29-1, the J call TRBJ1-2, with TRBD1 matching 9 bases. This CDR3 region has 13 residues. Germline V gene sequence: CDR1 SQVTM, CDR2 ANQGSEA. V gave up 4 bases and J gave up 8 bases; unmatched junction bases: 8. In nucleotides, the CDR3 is TGCAGCGTTGGCCTGACAGGGGGAGAGGGCTACACCTTC. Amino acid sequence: CSVGLTGGEGYTF. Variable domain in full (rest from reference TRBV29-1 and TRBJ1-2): SAVISQKPSRDICQRGTSLTIQCQVDSQVTMMFWYRQQPGQSLTLIATANQGSEATYESGFVIDKFPISRPNLTFSTLTVSNMSPEDSSIYLCSVGLTGGEGYTFGSGTRLTVV.

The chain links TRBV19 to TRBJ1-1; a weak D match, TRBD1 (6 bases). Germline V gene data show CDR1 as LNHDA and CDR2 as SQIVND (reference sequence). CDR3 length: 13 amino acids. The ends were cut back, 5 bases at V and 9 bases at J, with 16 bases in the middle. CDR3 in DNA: TGTGCCAGTAGTGAGGGGGGGAGCCTTAAAGCTTTCTTT. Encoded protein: CASSEGGSLKAFF.

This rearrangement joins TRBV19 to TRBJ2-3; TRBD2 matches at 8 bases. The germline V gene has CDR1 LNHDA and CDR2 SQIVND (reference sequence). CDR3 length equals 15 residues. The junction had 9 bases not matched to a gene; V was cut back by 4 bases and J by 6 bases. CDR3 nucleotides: TGTGCCAGTAGTACCCCTAGCGGGTCCAAGGATACGCAGTATTTT. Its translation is CASSTPSGSKDTQYF.

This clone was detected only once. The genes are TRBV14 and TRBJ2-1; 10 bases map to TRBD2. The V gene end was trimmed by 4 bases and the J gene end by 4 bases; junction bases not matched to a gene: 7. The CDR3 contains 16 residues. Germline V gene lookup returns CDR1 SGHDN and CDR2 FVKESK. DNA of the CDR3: TGTGCCAGCAGCCTTGGGACTAGCGATAAGTACAATGAGCAGTTCTTC. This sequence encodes CASSLGTSDKYNEQFF.

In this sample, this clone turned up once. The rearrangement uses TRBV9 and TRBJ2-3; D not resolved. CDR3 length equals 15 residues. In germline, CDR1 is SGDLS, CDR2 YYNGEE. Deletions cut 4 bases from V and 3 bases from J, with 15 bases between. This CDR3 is CASSIRFGFTDTQYF. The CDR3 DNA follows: TGTGCCAGCAGCATCAGGTTCGGGTTTACAGATACGCAGTATTTT.